The 31 T cell receptor beta chains given below trace back to one sample, sequenced in a study of blood T cell repertoires in COVID-19. Generated by immunoSEQ multiplex PCR, the TCRdb table keeps only in-frame clones and is missing some. The repertoire holds 300,000 to 400,000 clones, with around 86% as singletons. The sequenced sample was peripheral blood. Receptors originate from a woman aged 45-59 years with COVID-19, enrolled during active disease.

V gene TRBV5-1 combines with J gene TRBJ2-7, with 7 bases matching TRBD2. The junction had 4 bases not matched to a gene; V was cut back by 0 bases and J by 1 base. CDR3 size: 15 residues. Germline V CDR1 and CDR2: SGHRS, YFSETQ. The CDR3 region has the DNA TGCGCCAGCAGCTTGGGAGCGGGAAGTTCCTACGAGCAGTACTTC. This translates into CASSLGAGSSYEQYF.

This clone showed up just a few times. Other DNA sequences in this specimen translate into the identical CDR3. V usage is TRBV6-5 and J usage is TRBJ1-1; 8 nucleotides agree with TRBD1. CDR1 is MNHEY, CDR2 SVGAGI, per germline. The ends lost 2 bases at V and 1 base at J; junction bases unmatched: 0. This CDR3 has 14 amino acids. The CDR3 sequence: CASSYDRGNTEAFF. The CDR3 nucleotides are TGTGCCAGCAGTTACGACAGGGGGAACACTGAAGCTTTCTTT.

Here the CDR3 reads CASSWEAGGSTDTQYF. The CDR3 DNA reads TGTGCCAGCAGCTGGGAGGCGGGAGGTAGCACAGATACGCAGTATTTT. This chain joins TRBV13 and TRBJ2-3, with TRBD2 identical over 8 bases. Trimming removed 4 bases from V and 0 bases from J; junction bases left unmatched: 6. The V gene's germline CDR1 is PRHDT and CDR2 FYEKMQ (reference sequence). This CDR3 contains 16 residues.

CDR3 nucleotide sequence: TGCAGCGTGAAGAGCTCTGGGGCCAACGTCCTGACTTTC. Amino acid sequence: CSVKSSGANVLTF. This sequence joins TRBV29-1 and TRBJ2-6, with D hard to call. This CDR3 spans 13 amino acids. V was trimmed by 6 bases and J by 0 bases, leaving 6 bases between them. CDR1 and CDR2 (germline): SQVTM, ANQGSEA.

This chain joins TRBV6-2 or TRBV6-3 and TRBJ2-1; no definite D call. The CDR3 runs to 11 residues. CDR1 is MNHEY, CDR2 SVGEGT, per germline. Trimming removed 5 bases at V and 10 bases at J, with 9 bases between. The CDR3 DNA follows: TGTGCCAGCAGTAGCCCCCTCGAGCAGTTCTTC. Its protein is CASSSPLEQFF.

The gene calls are TRBV27 and TRBJ2-7, with TRBD1 matching 12 bases. CDR1 and CDR2 from the germline V gene are MNHEY and SMNVEV (reference sequence). Germline trimming cut 6 bases from V and 9 bases from J; bases unmatched to any gene: 6. The length of the CDR3 is 13 residues. This CDR3 reads CASSRDRGRGQYF. The CDR3 DNA sequence: TGTGCCAGCAGCAGGGACAGGGGGCGCGGGCAGTACTTC.

This chain connects TRBV19 to TRBJ2-4; D possibly corresponds to TRBD2 (6 bases). The germline V and J ends were trimmed by 10 bases and 7 bases, with 17 bases remaining between them. The CDR3 runs 13 residues. Looked up from germline, CDR1 is LNHDA and CDR2 is SQIVND (reference sequence). CDR3 sequence (DNA): TGTGCCACCGAGGGCTTGGACTACAACATTCAGTACTTC. Protein product: CATEGLDYNIQYF.

V gene TRBV18 combines with J gene TRBJ1-2, with no clear D. The CDR3 runs 14 residues. CDR1 is KGHSH and CDR2 is LQKENI in the germline V gene. Trimming stripped 0 bases from V and 3 bases from J, with 8 bases between. The CDR3 nucleotides read TGTGCCAGCTCACCACCCAGGATCGACTATGGCTACACCTTC. Protein sequence: CASSPPRIDYGYTF.

V is TRBV5-4 and J is TRBJ1-6, with a possible D match to TRBD1 (6 bases). There are 17 residues in the CDR3. Trimming left V 4 bases short and J 0 bases short, with 14 bases between. Per the germline V gene, CDR1 is SGHNT and CDR2 is YYREEE (reference sequence). This CDR3 reads CASSLEDSSSYNSPLHF. CDR3 DNA sequence: TGTGCCAGCAGCCTTGAGGACAGCAGCTCCTATAATTCACCCCTCCACTTT.

This clone appeared a few times. The V call is TRBV6-5, the J call TRBJ2-3; D gene uncertain. Trimming took off 6 bases at V and 0 bases at J, with 13 bases between the two ends. The germline V gene has CDR1 MNHEY and CDR2 SVGAGI. The CDR3 length is 15 residues. For the CDR3, the DNA is TGTGCCAGCAGACGATCCTACTCTAGCACAGATACGCAGTATTTT. This sequence encodes CASRRSYSSTDTQYF.

The chain links TRBV10-3 to TRBJ1-4, with TRBD1 as a possible D gene (5 bases). The CDR3 contains 14 residues. Trimming pared 5 bases from V and 7 bases from J, leaving 14 bases between. Germline V gene data show CDR1 as ENHRY and CDR2 as SYGVKD. Written as DNA, the CDR3 is TGTGCCATCAGTCCAACAGGAGAAGGTGAAAAACTGTTTTTT. This codes for CAISPTGEGEKLFF.

This clone showed up just a few times. The gene calls are TRBV20-1 and TRBJ2-7; D remains unclear. Between the trimmed V and J ends, which lost 5 bases and 7 bases, there was a span of 12 bases. The CDR3 is 11 residues long. Germline CDR1 DFQATT, CDR2 SNEGSKA (reference sequence). This chain's CDR3 is CSARTELEQYF. The DNA for the CDR3 is TGCAGTGCTCGAACTGAGCTGGAGCAGTACTTC.

V and J are TRBV13 and TRBJ2-2; D not certain. Trimming took off 0 bases at V and 2 bases at J, with 4 bases between the two ends. Germline V CDR1 and CDR2: PRHDT, FYEKMQ (reference sequence). The CDR3 runs 14 residues. CDR3 residues: CASSLGLNTGELFF. CDR3 nucleotides: TGTGCCAGCAGCTTAGGCCTCAACACCGGGGAGCTGTTTTTT.

This clone was recorded once. The rearrangement links TRBV19 to TRBJ1-2; 8 bases agree with TRBD1. The CDR3 is 15 residues long. Germline CDR1 LNHDA, CDR2 SQIVND (reference sequence). V trimming: 3 bases; J trimming: 2 bases; junction bases outside the gene matches: 5. The DNA for the CDR3 is TGTGCCAGTAGTATCCCTTACAGGGGGAACTATGGCTACACCTTC. Translating it yields CASSIPYRGNYGYTF.

This clone has a handful of counts. The chain couples TRBV7-9 to TRBJ1-1, with D uncertain. V was trimmed by 7 bases and J by 11 bases, leaving 20 bases between them. Per the germline V gene, CDR1 is SEHNR and CDR2 is FQNEAQ (reference sequence). The CDR3 runs to 13 residues. CDR3 nucleotide sequence: TGTGCCAGCACCCCCGCTATACTGACGGGGGCTTTCTTT. Translating gives CASTPAILTGAFF.

This clone was seen only a few times. This sequence joins TRBV2 and TRBJ2-7; the match to TRBD1 covers 7 bases. Looked up from germline, CDR1 is SNHLY and CDR2 is FYNNEI. The CDR3 runs 12 residues. V dropped 6 bases and J dropped 3; count of bases not matched to a gene: 2. In nucleotides, the CDR3 is TGTGCCAGCAGGGGGACAGACTACGAGCAGTACTTC. It codes for CASRGTDYEQYF.

The genes are TRBV3-1 (or the pseudogene TRBV3-2) and TRBJ2-1; possibly TRBD1 for D (6 bases). Per germline, CDR1 LGHDT and CDR2 YNNKEL (reference sequence). V lost 6 bases and J lost 15, with 24 bases in between. This CDR3 region has 14 residues. The CDR3: CASSPRSKGEPRFF. CDR3 DNA: TGTGCCAGCAGTCCTCGCTCGAAGGGGGAACCTAGGTTCTTC.

V usage is TRBV3-1 (or the pseudogene TRBV3-2) and J usage is TRBJ2-5; weak D call: TRBD2 (6 bases). CDR1 is LGHDT and CDR2 is YNNKEL in the germline V gene (reference sequence). This CDR3 has 17 residues. V dropped 5 bases and J dropped 5 bases, with 24 bases sitting between them. CDR3 in DNA: TGTGCCAGCAGCTCTACACCTCCGGGACTTCTAGGGGAGACCCAGTACTTC. This encodes CASSSTPPGLLGETQYF.

V usage is TRBV30 and J usage is TRBJ1-3; D call uncertain. CDR1 is GTSNPN and CDR2 is SVGIG in the germline V gene (reference sequence). The CDR3 runs 15 residues. The ends were cut back, 0 bases at V and 4 bases at J, with 13 bases in the middle. CDR3 amino acids: CAWSVSGGVGNTIYF. Written as DNA, the CDR3 is TGTGCCTGGAGTGTAAGTGGCGGGGTCGGAAACACCATATATTTT.

The J gene is TRBJ1-4, the V gene TRBV6-5; D remains ambiguous. V was trimmed by 0 bases and J by 5 bases, leaving 10 bases between them. CDR3 size: 15 residues. Germline values: CDR1 MNHEY, CDR2 SVGAGI. The chain's CDR3 is CASSYSLRRNEKLFF. The CDR3 nucleotides are TGTGCCAGCAGTTACTCGCTTAGGAGAAATGAAAAACTGTTTTTT.

Note on this clone: Within the sample, other DNA sequences also encode this same CDR3. This chain connects TRBV7-2 to TRBJ2-7, with TRBD2 matching 12 bases. The J segment lost 5 bases and the V segment lost 6 bases, leaving 8 bases of the junction unmatched. CDR3 length: 15 amino acids. Germline lookup yields CDR1 SGHTA and CDR2 FQGNSA. The CDR3 DNA follows: TGTGCCAGCAGTTTCCTAGCGGGAGGGCCCCACGAGCAGTACTTC. It encodes CASSFLAGGPHEQYF.

The J gene is TRBJ2-3, the V gene TRBV10-1; 10 nucleotides match TRBD2. This CDR3 is 15 amino acids long. Germline CDR1 is WNHNN and CDR2 is SYGVQD (reference sequence). The V gene end was trimmed by 3 bases and the J gene end by 3 bases; junction bases not matched to a gene: 3. This chain's CDR3 is CASSDSGRPTDTQYF. CDR3 DNA sequence: TGCGCCAGCAGTGATAGCGGGAGGCCTACAGATACGCAGTATTTT.

The table lists this clone with a few counts. This chain joins TRBV6-2 or TRBV6-3 and TRBJ2-7; perhaps TRBD2 as D (8 bases). CDR1 and CDR2 (germline): MNHEY, SVGEGT. Trimming took off 5 bases at V and 6 bases at J, with 20 bases between the two ends. The CDR3 is 15 amino acids. The CDR3 protein is CASSTRGILAAEQYF. The CDR3 coding sequence is TGTGCCAGCAGTACCAGGGGGATACTAGCGGCCGAGCAGTACTTC.

The chain links TRBV7-8 to TRBJ1-5; 11 bases fit TRBD1. The CDR3 length is 16 residues. Germline CDR1 SGHVS, CDR2 FQNEAQ. The J segment lost 4 bases and the V segment lost 5 bases, leaving 7 bases of the junction unmatched. The CDR3 reads CASSQWTGGYNQPQHF. For the CDR3, the DNA is TGTGCCAGCAGCCAATGGACAGGGGGCTATAATCAGCCCCAGCATTTT. The full variable domain, rest sourced from reference TRBV7-8 and TRBJ1-5, is GAGVSQSPRYKVAKRGQDVALRCDPISGHVSLFWYQQALGQGPEFLTYFQNEAQLDKSGLPSDRFFAERPEGSVSTLKIQRTQQEDSAVYLCASSQWTGGYNQPQHFGDGTRLSIL.

V is TRBV18 and J is TRBJ1-1; TRBD1 agrees at 8 bases. V trimming: 8 bases; J trimming: 4 bases; junction bases outside the gene matches: 18. CDR3 length: 17 residues. Germline CDR1 KGHSH, CDR2 LQKENI. CDR3 sequence (DNA): TGTGCCAGCACGGGCCGATACAGGGGGACTACAAGCACTGAAGCTTTCTTT. This sequence encodes CASTGRYRGTTSTEAFF.

The chain combines TRBV5-1 with TRBJ2-3, with 7 bases aligning to TRBD2. J lost 3 bases, V lost 8 bases, and 6 bases had no gene match. Germline V gene lookup returns CDR1 SGHRS and CDR2 YFSETQ. CDR3 length: 13 residues. The CDR3, as DNA: TGCGCCAGTGGACTAGTACGGACAGATACGCAGTATTTT. Its translation: CASGLVRTDTQYF.

This clone was counted only a few times. The rearrangement links TRBV19 to TRBJ2-2; tentatively, D is TRBD1 (6 bases). CDR3 length: 16 residues. Germline-derived CDR1 and CDR2 are LNHDA and SQIVND (reference sequence). V was pared by 5 bases and J by 4 bases, with 17 bases between. CDR3 region: CASSSEIRGSTGELFF. The CDR3 DNA follows: TGTGCCAGTAGTTCAGAAATCAGGGGCTCCACCGGGGAGCTGTTTTTT.

The chain is built from TRBV14 and TRBJ1-2; no firm D call. The CDR3 runs 13 residues. The V gene lost 4 bases and the J gene lost 7 bases, with 13 bases spanning the gap. Germline V lookup: CDR1 SGHDN, CDR2 FVKESK. CDR3: CASSPAPYTGYTF. The CDR3 coding sequence is TGTGCCAGCAGCCCTGCCCCCTATACTGGCTACACCTTC.

To note about this clone: At one end, the junction sequence differs from germline, possibly due to a read error. J is TRBJ1-5 and V is TRBV6-5; 9 bases fit TRBD1. Per the germline V gene, CDR1 is MNHEY and CDR2 is SVGAGI. The CDR3 spans 16 residues. This CDR3 reads CASSSMPGQGNQPHHF. CDR3 sequence (DNA): TGTGCCAGCAGTTCAATGCCGGGACAGGGCAATCAGCCCCATCATTTT.

V is TRBV20-1 and J is TRBJ1-1; 8 bases align to TRBD1. Trimming took 6 bases from V and 5 from J; bases not matched to a gene: 2. The length of the CDR3 is 11 residues. From germline, CDR1 is DFQATT and CDR2 SNEGSKA (reference sequence). The DNA of the CDR3 is TGCAGTGCACAGGGGGAGACTGAAGCTTTCTTT. Translation: CSAQGETEAFF.

The chain has TRBV19 and TRBJ2-4; 7 nucleotides agree with TRBD1. The CDR3 runs to 15 residues. J was trimmed by 8 bases and V by 3 bases; bases with no gene match: 10. The V gene's germline CDR1 is LNHDA and CDR2 SQIVND (reference sequence). The CDR3 loop is CASSIQQGGSDIQYF. The CDR3 DNA reads as TGTGCCAGTAGTATCCAACAAGGGGGCTCGGACATTCAGTACTTC. Looking up the rest from reference TRBV19 and TRBJ2-4 gives the full variable domain: DGGITQSPKYLFRKEGQNVTLSCEQNLNHDAMYWYRQDPGQGLRLIYYSQIVNDFQKGDIAEGYSVSREKKESFPLTVTSAQKNPTAFYLCASSIQQGGSDIQYFGAGTRLSVL.